This entry lists 17 T cell receptor beta chains sequenced from one sample in a study of cytomegalovirus exposure and HLA in healthy donors. With 60 Vbeta and 13 Jbeta primers, the PCR was carried out. Here immunoSEQ multiplex PCR was the method, and the copy in TCRdb shows in-frame clones only, minus some. The repertoire holds 110,000 to 150,000 clones, with 65% to 80% as singletons. The sample was PBMCs. Receptors originate from a male donor in good health and CMV-seropositive.

The chain combines TRBV5-8 with TRBJ2-7; a weak D match, TRBD1 (6 bases). CDR3 size: 16 residues. CDR1 is SGHTS and CDR2 is YDEGEE in the germline V gene. V was pared by 4 bases and J by 3 bases, with 20 bases between. CDR3 region: CASSLRASGAIYEQYF. The CDR3 DNA is TGTGCCAGCAGCCTTCGGGCGTCAGGGGCCATCTACGAGCAGTACTTC.

This chain links TRBV10-3 with TRBJ2-3, with 7 bases lining up with TRBD1. This CDR3 spans 16 amino acids. Germline V gene data show CDR1 as ENHRY and CDR2 as SYGVKD. The junction had 4 bases not matched to a gene; V was cut back by 0 bases and J by 1 base. The CDR3 DNA reads as TGTGCCATCAGTGAGTCGACAGGGATGGGCACAGATACGCAGTATTTT. Its protein product is CAISESTGMGTDTQYF.

This clone was seen a few times. The chain is built from TRBV7-6 and TRBJ2-1; tentatively, D is TRBD1 (6 bases). The CDR3 runs 15 residues. The ends were cut back, 1 base at V and 4 bases at J, with 11 bases in the middle. From germline, CDR1 is SGHVS and CDR2 FNYEAQ. The CDR3 is CASSLGTDRYNEQFF. CDR3 in DNA: TGTGCCAGCAGCTTAGGAACCGACAGGTACAATGAGCAGTTCTTC.

The chain combines TRBV6-5 with TRBJ2-5; TRBD2 is a possible D gene (6 bases). The CDR3 extends over 14 amino acids. The germline CDR1 and CDR2 sequences are MNHEY and SVGAGI. With 6 bases removed from V and 7 bases from J, the gap between germline ends came to 18 bases. In DNA form, the CDR3 reads TGTGCCAGCAGACTAGAGCGGATCGGGGGGACCCAGTACTTC. This translates into CASRLERIGGTQYF.

The CDR3 loop reads CAISEGDRANSPLHF. The CDR3, as DNA: TGTGCCATCAGTGAGGGGGACAGGGCTAATTCACCCCTCCACTTT. This chain uses TRBV10-3 with TRBJ1-6; TRBD1 aligns across 9 bases. The CDR3 has 15 amino acids. V was clipped by 2 bases and J by 6 bases; unmatched bases: 2. Looked up from germline, CDR1 is ENHRY and CDR2 is SYGVKD.

This sequence joins TRBV5-6 and TRBJ2-3; 7 nucleotides line up with TRBD2. The V gene end was trimmed by 1 base and the J gene end by 2 bases; junction bases not matched to a gene: 13. Germline loops: CDR1 SGHDT, CDR2 YYEEEE. The CDR3 length is 18 residues. The CDR3 protein is CASSLFVWREYNTDTQYF. DNA for the CDR3: TGTGCCAGCAGCTTGTTTGTGTGGCGGGAGTATAACACAGATACGCAGTATTTT.

The chain employs TRBV27 and TRBJ1-5; D may be TRBD1 (5 bases). Trimming shortened V by 0 bases and J by 5 bases, and 8 bases separated the two germline ends. The germline CDR1 and CDR2 sequences are MNHEY and SMNVEV (reference sequence). The CDR3 has 14 amino acids. CDR3 protein: CASSLSRADQPQHF. The CDR3 nucleotides read TGTGCCAGCAGTTTATCCAGGGCCGATCAGCCCCAGCATTTT.

In its sample, this clone was seen a few times. The gene calls are TRBV2 and TRBJ1-2; a weak D match, TRBD1 (5 bases). The germline V gene encodes CDR1 SNHLY and CDR2 FYNNEI. Trimming took 6 bases from V and 4 from J, leaving 15 bases between them. This CDR3 comprises 14 residues. In DNA, the CDR3 is TGTGCCAGCAGAGCAGCGGGGGAGGTCTATGGCTACACCTTC. It encodes CASRAAGEVYGYTF.

This chain joins TRBV30 and TRBJ2-3; possibly TRBD2 for D (5 bases). The CDR3 has 13 amino acids. Trimming left V 2 bases short and J 4 bases short, with 10 bases between. Germline V gene lookup returns CDR1 GTSNPN and CDR2 SVGIG (reference sequence). The chain's CDR3 is CAWSTGDPDTQYF. For the CDR3, the DNA is TGTGCCTGGAGTACCGGGGATCCAGATACGCAGTATTTT.

This clone was recorded once. The chain joins TRBV4-3 to TRBJ1-2, with TRBD1 matching 7 bases. The CDR3 loop spans 15 amino acids. Germline CDR1 and CDR2: LGHNA and YSLEER. The junction had 6 bases not matched to a gene; V was cut back by 0 bases and J by 5 bases. The CDR3 sequence: CASSQDSRGYYGYTF. Here the CDR3 DNA reads TGCGCCAGCAGCCAAGATTCCAGGGGGTATTATGGCTACACCTTC.

The gene calls are TRBV28 and TRBJ2-7, with 14 nucleotides matching TRBD2. Germline CDR1 is MDHEN and CDR2 is SYDVKM. The CDR3 extends over 14 amino acids. The V gene end was trimmed by 6 bases and the J gene end by 2 bases; junction bases not matched to a gene: 0. The CDR3 here is CASRTSGRAYEQYF. In nucleotides, the CDR3 is TGTGCCAGCAGGACTAGCGGGAGGGCCTACGAGCAGTACTTC.

V gene TRBV2 combines with J gene TRBJ1-6; 9 nucleotides line up with TRBD1. Germline CDR1 and CDR2: SNHLY and FYNNEI. V was clipped by 5 bases and J by 7 bases; unmatched bases: 6. This CDR3 is 15 amino acids long. CDR3 coding DNA: TGTGCCAGCAGTCCACAGGGGGCAGCGAATTCACCCCTCCACTTT. Amino acid sequence: CASSPQGAANSPLHF.

The chain recombines TRBV10-3 with TRBJ2-3; TRBD1 matches at 7 bases. Germline values: CDR1 ENHRY, CDR2 SYGVKD. V trimming: 4 bases; J trimming: 0 bases; junction bases outside the gene matches: 7. The CDR3 covers 16 residues. Here the CDR3 reads CAISVLWTGSTDTQYF. The CDR3 coding sequence is TGTGCCATCAGTGTACTTTGGACAGGAAGCACAGATACGCAGTATTTT.

The genes are TRBV12-2 and TRBJ2-1; no DNA check was done on the table's D call, TRBD1. TRBV12-2 is labeled a pseudogene. The CDR3 covers 15 residues. In DNA, the CDR3 is TGTGCAAGTCGCTTAGTAAGGACAGGGTTGGATGAGCAGTTCTTC. This encodes CASRLVRTGLDEQFF.

The chain carries TRBV19 and TRBJ2-3, with 7 bases matching TRBD2. With V trimmed by 3 bases and J by 0 bases, 6 bases remained unmatched. The CDR3 runs to 16 residues. The germline V gene encodes CDR1 LNHDA and CDR2 SQIVND (reference sequence). The CDR3: CASSILGGSSTDTQYF. CDR3 in DNA: TGTGCCAGTAGTATTTTGGGGGGGTCTAGCACAGATACGCAGTATTTT.

Notes on this clone: The junction does not match germline at one end; this may be a read error. The gene calls are TRBV2 and TRBJ1-6, with D tentatively TRBD1 (5 bases). The CDR3 contains 12 residues. Germline V lookup: CDR1 SNHLY, CDR2 FYNNEI. CDR3 region: CASREVRGHLHF. Written as DNA, the CDR3 is TGTGCCAGCAGGGAAGTAAGGGGTCACCTCCACTTT.

This clone was recorded a few times. The chain is built from TRBV2 and TRBJ1-4; 8 nucleotides align to TRBD1. The V gene's germline CDR1 is SNHLY and CDR2 FYNNEI. The CDR3 length is 16 residues. V gave up 2 bases and J gave up 8 bases; unmatched junction bases: 10. CDR3 coding DNA: TGTGCCAGCAGTGAAAGCCTACAGGGGGTAGGGGAAAAACTGTTTTTT. Its protein product is CASSESLQGVGEKLFF.